This TCR beta chain was sequenced in a study of blood T cell repertoires in COVID-19. Study at large: Samples came from the United States, Italy and Spain, spanning acute and convalescent COVID-19. PBMCs, B-cell-depleted T cells, or T cells were the source of the cDNA or gDNA that made up the material.

This clone was recorded once. Trimming removed 5 bases at V and 0 bases at J, with 13 bases between. The CDR3 consists of 16 residues. Germline values: CDR1 MNHEY, CDR2 SVGEGT. As handled by the study authors: Reference gene primer amplification gave nucleated cell count estimates. Only in-frame clones appear in the TCRdb table, and some are missing; sequencing was by immunoSEQ multiplex PCR. D and trimming were read from the DNA, whereas the V and J calls and clone size are those reported in that table. The table shows roughly 250,000 clones, with roughly 84% occurring only once. Sequencing was done on a sample of peripheral blood. J is TRBJ2-2 and V is TRBV6-2 or TRBV6-3; D is unclear. The sequence was obtained from a woman aged 40 to 50 who had recovered from COVID-19. This CDR3 is CASSIEFSSNTGELFF. In nucleotides, the CDR3 is TGTGCCAGCAGTATTGAGTTTAGCTCGAACACCGGGGAGCTGTTTTTT.